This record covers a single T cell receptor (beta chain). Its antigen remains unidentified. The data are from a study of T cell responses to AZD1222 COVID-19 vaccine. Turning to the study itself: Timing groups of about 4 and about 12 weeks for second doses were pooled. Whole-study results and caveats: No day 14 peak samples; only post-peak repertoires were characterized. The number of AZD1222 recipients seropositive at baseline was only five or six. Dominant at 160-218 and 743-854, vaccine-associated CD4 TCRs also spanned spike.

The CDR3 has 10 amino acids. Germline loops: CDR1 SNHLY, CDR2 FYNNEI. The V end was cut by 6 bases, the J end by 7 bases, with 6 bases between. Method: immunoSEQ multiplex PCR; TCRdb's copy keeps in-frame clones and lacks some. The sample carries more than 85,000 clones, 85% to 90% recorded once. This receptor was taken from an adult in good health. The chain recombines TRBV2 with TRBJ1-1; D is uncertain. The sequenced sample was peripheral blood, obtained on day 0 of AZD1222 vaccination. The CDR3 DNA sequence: TGTGCCAGCAGAGTTCTTGAAGCTTTCTTT. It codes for CASRVLEAFF.